Below are 29 T cell receptor beta chains sequenced from a single sample in a study of blood T cell repertoires in COVID-19. The protocol was immunoSEQ multiplex PCR, while the TCRdb copy is restricted to in-frame clones and leaves out a portion. This sample has some 150,000 clones; 80% to 90% occur once, and the top ten carry approximately 3.3%. The sequenced sample was peripheral blood. The receptors here all came from a man between 18 and 35 years old with active or convalescent COVID-19.

The chain carries TRBV6-5 and TRBJ2-7, with D possibly matching TRBD2 (6 bases). CDR1 MNHEY and CDR2 SVGAGI come from the germline V gene. CDR3 length equals 15 residues. V was trimmed by 2 bases and J by 3 bases, leaving 14 bases between them. The CDR3 coding sequence is TGTGCCAGCAGTTACGGCGGGGCTTACGTCTACGAGCAGTACTTC. Translated: CASSYGGAYVYEQYF.

The CDR3 DNA reads TGTGCCAGCAGCGTAGCTCTTGGACAGGGGGCTCTTGGAAACACCATATATTTT. It codes for CASSVALGQGALGNTIYF. The gene calls are TRBV9 and TRBJ1-3; 11 nucleotides match TRBD1. Germline V gene lookup returns CDR1 SGDLS and CDR2 YYNGEE. The CDR3 has 18 amino acids. Trimming took 0 bases from V and 3 from J; bases not matched to a gene: 8.

This clone was observed once. The V call is TRBV27, the J call TRBJ2-1; 10 bases match TRBD2. The junction had 9 bases not matched to a gene; V was cut back by 0 bases and J by 7 bases. The germline gives CDR1 MNHEY, CDR2 SMNVEV (reference sequence). The CDR3 totals 17 residues. The CDR3 DNA reads TGTGCCAGCAGTTTATCGGCTAGCGGGAGTGTAGGGAATGAGCAGTTCTTC. It translates to CASSLSASGSVGNEQFF.

The chain employs TRBV27 and TRBJ1-1; D is unresolved. The germline CDR1 and CDR2 sequences are MNHEY and SMNVEV (reference sequence). The CDR3 has 14 amino acids. The ends were cut back, 3 bases at V and 6 bases at J, with 14 bases in the middle. The CDR3 spells CASSFGGLAAEAFF. Written as DNA, the CDR3 is TGTGCCAGCAGTTTCGGCGGCCTAGCGGCTGAAGCTTTCTTT.

CDR3 loop: CASSKTTSGRDSKNIQYF. In DNA form, the CDR3 reads TGTGCCAGCAGCAAAACGACTAGCGGGAGGGATTCCAAAAACATTCAGTACTTC. The genes are TRBV9 and TRBJ2-4; 14 positions match TRBD2. The junction had 8 bases not matched to a gene; V was cut back by 4 bases and J by 2 bases. The V gene's germline CDR1 is SGDLS and CDR2 YYNGEE. CDR3 size: 18 residues. Supplemented by reference TRBV9 and TRBJ2-4, the full variable domain reads DSGVTQTPKHLITATGQRVTLRCSPRSGDLSVYWYQQSLDQGLQFLIQYYNGEERAKGNILERFSAQQFPDLHSELNLSSLELGDSALYFCASSKTTSGRDSKNIQYFGAGTRLSVL.

The genes are TRBV4-2 and TRBJ2-7; 10 bases fit TRBD2. Germline CDR1 LGHNA, CDR2 YNFKEQ. The V segment lost 2 bases and the J segment 2 bases; nucleotides outside the gene matches: 6. This CDR3 has 16 residues. CDR3 residues: CASSQSASGGTYEQYF. The CDR3 region has the DNA TGTGCCAGCAGCCAATCGGCTAGCGGGGGTACCTACGAGCAGTACTTC.

V is TRBV24-1 and J is TRBJ1-2; 10 bases are shared with TRBD1. J gave up 8 bases and V 2 bases, and 4 bases lay outside the gene matches. Germline loops: CDR1 KGHDR, CDR2 SFDVKD. The CDR3 totals 14 residues. The CDR3 DNA is TGTGCCACCAGTGATTGGGACAGGGGCCACGGCTACACCTTC. Amino acid sequence: CATSDWDRGHGYTF.

The chain has TRBV12-2 and TRBJ2-7; the table's D gene call, TRBD1, was not cross checked with the DNA. TRBV12-2 is a documented pseudogene. The CDR3 runs 17 residues. The CDR3 DNA reads as TGTGCAAGTCGTCCCAAACGAGGGGGTCTTGTTTCCTACGAGCAGTACGTC. It is translated as CASRPKRGGLVSYEQYV.

The chain recombines TRBV3-1 (or the pseudogene TRBV3-2) with TRBJ2-1; 9 nucleotides align to TRBD2. Germline assignment: CDR1 LGHDT and CDR2 YNNKEL (reference sequence). J was trimmed by 9 bases and V by 2 bases; bases with no gene match: 11. The CDR3 has 16 residues. The CDR3 bases are TGTGCCAGCAGCCAATACGGCGGGAGGGCCCGCGGTGAGCAGTTCTTC. This translates into CASSQYGGRARGEQFF.

V usage is TRBV6-5 and J usage is TRBJ1-3; D might be TRBD1 (6 bases). Germline CDR1 is MNHEY and CDR2 is SVGAGI. V lost 2 bases and J lost 2, with 10 bases in between. This CDR3 comprises 15 residues. CDR3 DNA sequence: TGTGCCAGCAGTTACGGTTCAGGGGCTGGAAACACCATATATTTT. Its translation: CASSYGSGAGNTIYF.

The V call is TRBV7-2, the J call TRBJ2-7; 10 nucleotides line up with TRBD2. V shed 2 bases, J shed 0 bases, and the junction held 10 bases outside the gene matches. Germline V CDR1 and CDR2: SGHTA, FQGNSA. The CDR3 is made up of 18 amino acids. Here the CDR3 DNA reads TGTGCCAGCAGCTTAAGGTCGCTAGCGGGGGACAGCTCCTACGAGCAGTACTTC. Protein sequence: CASSLRSLAGDSSYEQYF.

The gene calls are TRBV5-1 and TRBJ2-1; D is possibly TRBD2 (6 bases). The V end lost 4 bases, the J end lost 2 bases, and 13 bases lay between the germline ends. The CDR3 has 15 residues. Germline values: CDR1 SGHRS, CDR2 YFSETQ. The CDR3 is CASSRDSSPYNEQFF. CDR3 sequence (DNA): TGCGCCAGCAGCCGGGACTCATCCCCCTACAATGAGCAGTTCTTC.

This clone was seen a handful of times. The V and J genes are TRBV4-3 and TRBJ1-5; 10 bases match TRBD1. The germline V gene has CDR1 LGHNA and CDR2 YSLEER. Germline trimming cut 0 bases from V and 6 bases from J; bases unmatched to any gene: 5. The CDR3 has 16 residues. This CDR3 is CASSQDTGQGTQPQHF. The CDR3 bases are TGCGCCAGCAGCCAAGATACGGGACAGGGGACTCAGCCCCAGCATTTT.

The DNA for the CDR3 is TGCGCCAGCAGCTCACAGGGAATCACTGAAGCTTTCTTT. This translates into CASSSQGITEAFF. This chain connects TRBV5-1 to TRBJ1-1; perhaps TRBD1 as D (6 bases). Germline V gives CDR1 SGHRS, CDR2 YFSETQ. The germline V and J ends were trimmed by 3 bases and 4 bases, with 10 bases remaining between them. The CDR3 has 13 residues.

The CDR3 region has the DNA TGTGCCAGCAGCCTGGGACACCCCTACGAGCAGTACTTC. It specifies CASSLGHPYEQYF. V is TRBV5-4 and J is TRBJ2-7; possibly TRBD1 for D (6 bases). The CDR3 has 13 amino acids. Deletions cut 4 bases from V and 2 bases from J, with 10 bases between. Germline CDR1 reads SGHNT; CDR2 reads YYREEE (reference sequence). The whole variable domain, remainder taken from reference TRBV5-4 and TRBJ2-7, is ETGVTQSPTHLIKTRGQQVTLRCSSQSGHNTVSWYQQALGQGPQFIFQYYREEENGRGNFPPRFSGLQFPNYSSELNVNALELDDSALYLCASSLGHPYEQYFGPGTRLTVT.

This chain links TRBV4-3 with TRBJ1-1; D is ambiguous. Germline V gene lookup returns CDR1 LGHNA and CDR2 YSLEER. Trimming took 1 base from V and 11 from J, leaving 17 bases between them. The CDR3 length is 14 residues. CDR3: CASSQAWATSGAFF. DNA for the CDR3: TGCGCCAGCAGCCAAGCTTGGGCTACCTCTGGGGCTTTCTTT.

The gene calls are TRBV11-2 and TRBJ1-2, with 7 bases lining up with TRBD1. Looked up from germline, CDR1 is SGHAT and CDR2 is FQNNGV. V lost 5 bases, J lost 2 bases, and 8 bases stayed unmatched. This CDR3 has 15 amino acids. CDR3 sequence: CASSERDRLNYGYTF. In DNA form, the CDR3 reads TGTGCCAGCAGCGAACGGGACAGACTCAACTATGGCTACACCTTC.

The chain joins TRBV11-2 to TRBJ2-7; possibly TRBD2 for D (6 bases). The CDR3 contains 14 residues. V gave up 4 bases and J gave up 2 bases, with 12 bases separating them. Germline-derived CDR1 and CDR2 are SGHAT and FQNNGV. In nucleotides, the CDR3 is TGTGCCAGCAGCTCCGTGGGGGGAACCTACGAGCAGTACGTC. Translated, it gives CASSSVGGTYEQYV.

The V gene is TRBV10-2, the J gene TRBJ1-3, with a tentative D call TRBD1 (6 bases). Trimming stripped 1 base from V and 2 bases from J, with 12 bases between. CDR1 is WSHSY, CDR2 SAAADI, per germline. The CDR3 extends over 16 amino acids. The CDR3: CASSEFQGYPGNTIYF. The CDR3 DNA is TGCGCCAGCAGTGAGTTCCAGGGGTACCCTGGAAACACCATATATTTT.

V usage is TRBV9 and J usage is TRBJ2-1; a weak D match, TRBD1 (6 bases). Trimming pared 0 bases from V and 5 bases from J, leaving 9 bases between. The CDR3 totals 14 residues. The germline CDR1 and CDR2 sequences are SGDLS and YYNGEE. The CDR3 region has the DNA TGTGCCAGCAGCGTAGTAGGACAGAACAATGAGCAGTTCTTC. Amino acid sequence: CASSVVGQNNEQFF. The full variable domain, rest sourced from reference TRBV9 and TRBJ2-1, is DSGVTQTPKHLITATGQRVTLRCSPRSGDLSVYWYQQSLDQGLQFLIQYYNGEERAKGNILERFSAQQFPDLHSELNLSSLELGDSALYFCASSVVGQNNEQFFGPGTRLTVL.

This chain links TRBV2 with TRBJ1-4; the D gene is possibly TRBD1 (6 bases). The ends were cut back, 7 bases at V and 8 bases at J, with 14 bases in the middle. Germline V gene data show CDR1 as SNHLY and CDR2 as FYNNEI. This CDR3 contains 13 residues. The CDR3 bases are TGTGCCAGCAAGGGCCAGGGGAACGAAAAACTGTTTTTT. Encoded protein: CASKGQGNEKLFF. Full variable domain (missing parts from reference TRBV2 and TRBJ1-4): EPEVTQTPSHQVTQMGQEVILRCVPISNHLYFYWYRQILGQKVEFLVSFYNNEISEKSEIFDDQFSVERPDGSNFTLKIRSTKLEDSAMYFCASKGQGNEKLFFGSGTQLSVL.

The rearrangement uses TRBV6-2 or TRBV6-3 and TRBJ1-1; D is possibly TRBD1 (5 bases). The germline gives CDR1 MNHEY, CDR2 SVGEGT. Between the trimmed V and J ends, which lost 1 base and 0 bases, there was a span of 18 bases. There are 18 residues in the CDR3. CDR3 bases: TGTGCCAGCAGTTACTTCAGGGAAAAAACAACCCTGAACACTGAAGCTTTCTTT. It codes for CASSYFREKTTLNTEAFF.

The chain combines TRBV7-3 with TRBJ2-3; D uncertain. The CDR3 covers 14 residues. Germline V lookup: CDR1 SGHTA, CDR2 FQGTGA. V was cut by 3 bases and J by 1 base, with 8 bases left in between. The CDR3 DNA reads as TGTGCCAGCAGCTTGGAGATGGGCACAGATACGCAGTATTTT. Protein: CASSLEMGTDTQYF.

The gene calls are TRBV28 and TRBJ1-1; D unresolved. CDR1 and CDR2 (germline): MDHEN, SYDVKM. This CDR3 region has 16 residues. V was cut by 7 bases and J by 1 base, with 19 bases left in between. The CDR3 spells CASTLGQISSNTEAFF. As DNA, the CDR3 is TGTGCCAGCACCTTGGGCCAGATCTCCTCGAACACTGAAGCTTTCTTT.

The gene calls are TRBV2 and TRBJ1-5; 9 bases fit TRBD1. CDR3 length: 15 amino acids. The V segment lost 5 bases and the J segment 5 bases; nucleotides outside the gene matches: 7. Germline lookup yields CDR1 SNHLY and CDR2 FYNNEI. The CDR3 is CASSRTGDLYQPQHF. CDR3 nucleotides: TGTGCCAGCAGTAGGACAGGGGATTTGTATCAGCCCCAGCATTTT.

J is TRBJ1-2 and V is TRBV7-9, with 8 bases that match TRBD1. This CDR3 spans 14 amino acids. The junction had 6 bases not matched to a gene; V was cut back by 5 bases and J by 4 bases. Looked up from germline, CDR1 is SEHNR and CDR2 is FQNEAQ (reference sequence). CDR3 amino acids: CASSPPGGGYGYTF. The CDR3 DNA sequence: TGTGCCAGCAGCCCCCCAGGGGGCGGCTATGGCTACACCTTC.

The chain uses TRBV4-1 and TRBJ1-5; weak D call: TRBD1 (6 bases). CDR3 length equals 15 residues. V lost 2 bases and J 0 bases, leaving 8 bases between the germline ends. CDR1 is MGHRA, CDR2 YSYEKL, per germline. The CDR3 nucleotides read TGCGCCAGCAGCCAAACAGGGCCTAGCAATCAGCCCCAGCATTTT. Residues: CASSQTGPSNQPQHF.

V usage is TRBV28 and J usage is TRBJ2-3; 8 bases map to TRBD2. The V gene end was trimmed by 3 bases and the J gene end by 3 bases; junction bases not matched to a gene: 11. The germline CDR1 and CDR2 sequences are MDHEN and SYDVKM. CDR3 length: 17 amino acids. The chain's CDR3 is CASSFLASGLDTDTQYF. The CDR3 DNA is TGTGCCAGCAGTTTTCTGGCATCGGGACTAGATACAGATACGCAGTATTTT.

The chain joins TRBV11-3 to TRBJ1-4; possibly TRBD1 for D (5 bases). V lost 4 bases to trimming and J lost 8 bases, with 11 bases between them. The CDR3 covers 13 residues. Per germline, CDR1 SGHNT and CDR2 YENEEA. The CDR3 sequence is CASSYYDSEKLFF. DNA for the CDR3: TGTGCCAGCAGCTACTATGACAGCGAAAAACTGTTTTTT.